The 27 T cell receptor beta chains reported below all come from one sample, sequenced in a study of blood T cell repertoires in COVID-19. The assay was immunoSEQ multiplex PCR, and TCRdb's table has in-frame clones only and misses some. Among 190,000 or so clones, about 80% were seen once, and the ten largest hold around 6.9%. Sequencing was performed on peripheral blood. These receptors came from a human donor with acute or convalescent COVID-19. The donor label of this sample is uncertain.

Here the CDR3 reads CASSLSAGGRGGYEQYF. As DNA, the CDR3 is TGTGCCAGCAGTTTATCTGCGGGCGGGAGAGGGGGCTACGAGCAGTACTTC. The chain has TRBV27 and TRBJ2-7; a weak D match, TRBD2 (7 bases). Germline V gives CDR1 MNHEY, CDR2 SMNVEV (reference sequence). V was trimmed by 0 bases and J by 3 bases, leaving 18 bases between them. This CDR3 region has 17 residues.

The chain joins TRBV9 to TRBJ2-1, with TRBD1 as a possible D gene (6 bases). CDR1 SGDLS and CDR2 YYNGEE come from the germline V gene. V was pared by 4 bases and J by 7 bases, with 21 bases between. The CDR3 runs to 16 residues. The CDR3 DNA reads TGTGCCAGCAGCACCCGGGACACCCGAGAGGTAAATGAGCAGTTCTTC. It is translated as CASSTRDTREVNEQFF.

The chain joins TRBV24-1 to TRBJ1-2; the D is unclear. Per germline, CDR1 KGHDR and CDR2 SFDVKD. This CDR3 comprises 14 residues. Trimming removed 4 bases at V and 4 bases at J, with 12 bases between. The CDR3 sequence is CATSDRVASYGYTF. The CDR3 coding sequence is TGTGCCACCAGTGACCGCGTTGCTTCCTATGGCTACACCTTC.

The chain joins TRBV4-2 to TRBJ2-1; 10 nucleotides agree with TRBD2. Germline trimming cut 1 base from V and 4 bases from J; bases unmatched to any gene: 4. Germline V CDR1 and CDR2: LGHNA, YNFKEQ. This CDR3 comprises 16 residues. The CDR3 DNA is TGTGCCAGCAGCCAAGTTACTAGCGGGATTTACAATGAGCAGTTCTTC. Translation gives CASSQVTSGIYNEQFF.

The chain links TRBV5-8 to TRBJ2-7; D gene uncertain. Germline values: CDR1 SGHTS, CDR2 YDEGEE. V was trimmed by 4 bases and J by 3 bases, leaving 14 bases between them. CDR3 length: 14 amino acids. CDR3 nucleotide sequence: TGTGCCAGCAGCACCCGACCCGGGTACTACGAGCAGTACTTC. Translated, it gives CASSTRPGYYEQYF.

The sample holds one count of this clone. The V and J genes are TRBV24-1 and TRBJ1-2; tentative D call: TRBD1 (6 bases). Germline V CDR1 and CDR2: KGHDR, SFDVKD. The germline V and J ends were trimmed by 4 bases and 6 bases, with 11 bases remaining between them. The CDR3 spans 13 residues. The CDR3 loop reads CATSDRRTDGYTF. The DNA for the CDR3 is TGTGCCACCAGTGACCGTAGGACAGATGGCTACACCTTC.

V is TRBV28 and J is TRBJ2-1, with D uncertain. Trimming pared 2 bases from V and 6 bases from J, leaving 5 bases between. The CDR3 runs 12 residues. Per the germline V gene, CDR1 is MDHEN and CDR2 is SYDVKM. CDR3 nucleotide sequence: TGTGCCAGCAGTTTAGCGGTCAATGAGCAGTTCTTC. Amino acids: CASSLAVNEQFF.

The V and J genes are TRBV7-2 and TRBJ2-3, with TRBD2 identical over 7 bases. J lost 1 base, V lost 5 bases, and 6 bases had no gene match. In germline, CDR1 is SGHTA, CDR2 FQGNSA. CDR3 length: 15 amino acids. CDR3 nucleotides: TGTGCCAGCAGCCCGCGGGAGCTTGGCACAGATACGCAGTATTTT. It specifies CASSPRELGTDTQYF.

This chain uses TRBV25-1 with TRBJ1-2; no clear D. This CDR3 comprises 11 residues. Germline V CDR1 and CDR2: MGHDK, SYGVNS. V dropped 1 base and J dropped 8 bases, with 5 bases sitting between them. The CDR3, as DNA: TGTGCCAGCAGTGAATCGGTGGGCTACACCTTC. Protein sequence: CASSESVGYTF.

The chain combines TRBV11-2 with TRBJ2-5; 7 nucleotides line up with TRBD2. The CDR3 spans 14 residues. Germline V gives CDR1 SGHAT, CDR2 FQNNGV. The ends lost 1 base at V and 3 bases at J; junction bases unmatched: 2. Written as DNA, the CDR3 is TGTGCCAGCAGCTTAGCCCGGGGGGAAGAGACCCAGTACTTC. Translating it yields CASSLARGEETQYF.

This clone has a single count. The chain is built from TRBV5-5 and TRBJ1-1; D gene unclear. V was pared by 4 bases and J by 7 bases, with 14 bases between. Per germline, CDR1 SGHKS and CDR2 YYEKEE (reference sequence). The CDR3 contains 13 residues. CDR3 DNA sequence: TGTGCCAGCAGCGGCAGTGGAGGGAGTGAAGCTTTCTTT. This codes for CASSGSGGSEAFF.

This chain connects TRBV6-5 to TRBJ2-7; 8 bases are a match to TRBD1. The CDR3 spans 15 residues. The junction had 10 bases not matched to a gene; V was cut back by 5 bases and J by 4 bases. Looked up from germline, CDR1 is MNHEY and CDR2 is SVGAGI. CDR3 sequence reads: CASSPSGQGAYEQYF. The CDR3 nucleotides are TGTGCCAGCAGTCCCTCAGGCCAGGGGGCTTACGAGCAGTACTTC.

The chain uses TRBV23-1 and TRBJ1-2; D unclear. TRBV23-1 is sorted into the ORF group, with uncertain function. This CDR3 region has 19 residues. V was pared by 4 bases and J by 3 bases, with 27 bases between. The CDR3 loop is CASSPHWTSGGLRHYGYTF. CDR3 nucleotides: TGCGCCAGCAGTCCCCACTGGACTTCGGGAGGGCTGCGCCACTATGGCTACACCTTC.

The rearrangement joins TRBV12-3 or TRBV12-4 to TRBJ1-2; D might be TRBD1 (6 bases). This CDR3 is 12 amino acids long. V was shortened by 6 bases and J by 4 bases, with 9 bases between the two germline ends. The CDR3: CASSPRGYGYTF. As DNA, the CDR3 is TGTGCCAGCAGCCCCAGGGGCTATGGCTACACCTTC.

The chain joins TRBV28 to TRBJ1-2, with D possibly matching TRBD1 (5 bases). CDR1 MDHEN and CDR2 SYDVKM come from the germline V gene. The CDR3 is 13 amino acids. Trimming shortened V by 6 bases and J by 1 base, and 9 bases separated the two germline ends. The CDR3 protein is CASSPGLNYGYTF. In nucleotides, the CDR3 is TGTGCCAGCAGCCCGGGACTTAACTATGGCTACACCTTC.

The J gene is TRBJ1-4, the V gene TRBV30; 9 bases are shared with TRBD1. V gave up 3 bases and J gave up 7 bases; unmatched junction bases: 6. Germline V gene lookup returns CDR1 GTSNPN and CDR2 SVGIG (reference sequence). CDR3 length: 14 amino acids. CDR3 region: CAWSGTGGGEKLFF. DNA of the CDR3: TGTGCCTGGAGCGGAACAGGGGGCGGTGAAAAACTGTTTTTT.

The V and J genes are TRBV5-4 and TRBJ1-1; TRBD1 matches 8 bases. The V segment lost 4 bases and the J segment 1 base; nucleotides outside the gene matches: 9. The V gene's germline CDR1 is SGHNT and CDR2 YYREEE (reference sequence). The CDR3 is 16 amino acids. CDR3 in amino acids: CASSPRGQAGNTEAFF. The CDR3 nucleotides are TGTGCCAGCAGCCCTAGGGGACAGGCAGGGAACACTGAAGCTTTCTTT.

The V gene is TRBV9, the J gene TRBJ1-6, with D tentatively TRBD1 (6 bases). The V end lost 4 bases, the J end lost 4 bases, and 15 bases lay between the germline ends. CDR3 length: 16 amino acids. Germline V gene data show CDR1 as SGDLS and CDR2 as YYNGEE. The CDR3 region is CASSPTGFLYNSPLHF. In nucleotides, the CDR3 is TGTGCCAGCAGCCCGACAGGATTCCTGTATAATTCACCCCTCCACTTT. Based on the CDR3 plus reference TRBV9 and TRBJ1-6, the full variable domain is DSGVTQTPKHLITATGQRVTLRCSPRSGDLSVYWYQQSLDQGLQFLIQYYNGEERAKGNILERFSAQQFPDLHSELNLSSLELGDSALYFCASSPTGFLYNSPLHFGNGTRLTVT.

The V and J genes are TRBV7-9 and TRBJ2-5; 7 bases are shared with TRBD1. Trimming removed 4 bases from V and 4 bases from J; junction bases left unmatched: 6. Germline CDR1 is SEHNR and CDR2 is FQNEAQ (reference sequence). This CDR3 comprises 14 residues. CDR3 region: CASSSNRGRETQYF. For the CDR3, the DNA is TGTGCCAGCAGCTCTAACAGGGGTCGAGAGACCCAGTACTTC. Complete variable domain (other parts from reference TRBV7-9 and TRBJ2-5): DTGVSQNPRHKITKRGQNVTFRCDPISEHNRLYWYRQTLGQGPEFLTYFQNEAQLEKSRLLSDRFSAERPKGSFSTLEIQRTEQGDSAMYLCASSSNRGRETQYFGPGTRLLVL.

The chain is built from TRBV30 and TRBJ1-1; tentatively, D is TRBD1 (6 bases). The germline V gene encodes CDR1 GTSNPN and CDR2 SVGIG (reference sequence). The CDR3 consists of 14 residues. V dropped 0 bases and J dropped 3 bases, with 11 bases sitting between them. The CDR3 nucleotides are TGTGCCTGGAGTGTATCACAGGGATACACTGAAGCTTTCTTT. The encoded protein is CAWSVSQGYTEAFF.

The chain carries TRBV12-5 and TRBJ2-3; tentatively, D is TRBD1 (6 bases). This CDR3 spans 15 amino acids. Trimming took 8 bases from V and 1 from J, leaving 16 bases between them. Germline V gene lookup returns CDR1 LGHNT and CDR2 FRNRAP. CDR3 sequence (DNA): TGTGCTAGTACTTTTCAGGGGATCGGCACAGATACGCAGTATTTT. Protein: CASTFQGIGTDTQYF. Full variable domain (missing parts from reference TRBV12-5 and TRBJ2-3): DARVTQTPRHKVTEMGQEVTMRCQPILGHNTVFWYRQTMMQGLELLAYFRNRAPLDDSGMPKDRFSAEMPDATLATLKIQPSEPRDSAVYFCASTFQGIGTDTQYFGPGTRLTVL.

This chain connects TRBV15 to TRBJ2-3; 8 nucleotides align to TRBD1. V dropped 8 bases and J dropped 0; count of bases not matched to a gene: 1. From germline, CDR1 is LNHNV and CDR2 YYDKDF (reference sequence). The CDR3 contains 13 residues. The CDR3 is CATGTGSTDTQYF. The CDR3 nucleotides read TGTGCCACCGGGACAGGCAGCACAGATACGCAGTATTTT.

The rearrangement links TRBV7-8 to TRBJ1-4; possibly TRBD1 for D (5 bases). The germline gives CDR1 SGHVS, CDR2 FQNEAQ. The CDR3 contains 13 residues. V was shortened by 2 bases and J by 14 bases, with 15 bases between the two germline ends. The CDR3 nucleotides read TGTGCCAGCAGCTTACCCCCGGGACTACGGCTGTTTTTT. Its translation is CASSLPPGLRLFF.

The chain combines TRBV5-8 with TRBJ2-3; 10 positions match TRBD1. This CDR3 spans 15 amino acids. Germline V gives CDR1 SGHTS, CDR2 YDEGEE. V dropped 4 bases and J dropped 6; count of bases not matched to a gene: 8. In nucleotides, the CDR3 is TGTGCCAGCAGCGATGGACAGGGGGTGGCGGATACGCAGTATTTT. Its translation is CASSDGQGVADTQYF.

The chain employs TRBV7-3 and TRBJ2-7; no reliable D call. This CDR3 region has 15 residues. Germline loops: CDR1 SGHTA, CDR2 FQGTGA. The V end lost 0 bases, the J end lost 4 bases, and 13 bases lay between the germline ends. Written as DNA, the CDR3 is TGTGCCAGCAGCTTAACGGGTGGAGACGGTTACGAGCAGTACTTC. Protein product: CASSLTGGDGYEQYF. The full variable domain, rest sourced from reference TRBV7-3 and TRBJ2-7, is GAGVSQTPSNKVTEKGKYVELRCDPISGHTALYWYRQSLGQGPEFLIYFQGTGAADDSGLPNDRFFAVRPEGSVSTLKIQRTERGDSAVYLCASSLTGGDGYEQYFGPGTRLTVT.

The V call is TRBV7-6, the J call TRBJ2-7; D might be TRBD2 (6 bases). The CDR3 is 15 amino acids. Germline CDR1 and CDR2: SGHVS and FNYEAQ. V lost 3 bases and J 2 bases, leaving 14 bases between the germline ends. The CDR3 loop reads CASSLGQGGTYEQYF. In DNA, the CDR3 is TGTGCCAGCAGCTTGGGTCAGGGAGGAACCTACGAGCAGTACTTC. The whole variable domain, remainder taken from reference TRBV7-6 and TRBJ2-7, is GAGVSQSPRYKVTKRGQDVALRCDPISGHVSLYWYRQALGQGPEFLTYFNYEAQQDKSGLPNDRFSAERPEGSISTLTIQRTEQRDSAMYRCASSLGQGGTYEQYFGPGTRLTVT.

The count of this clone is one. The CDR3 nucleotides read TGTGCCAGCAGTGAAGCGCGGGGCCCGCGGGAAAAACTGTTTTTT. This codes for CASSEARGPREKLFF. The chain links TRBV2 to TRBJ1-4; TRBD1 is a possible D gene (5 bases). Germline values: CDR1 SNHLY, CDR2 FYNNEI. This CDR3 has 15 amino acids. The V and J ends lost 0 bases and 8 bases respectively, with 13 bases between them.